This T cell receptor (beta chain) was sequenced in a study of human T cells and chemical hapten exposure. Across the study: Patch testing placed 0.01% DPC on the upper back, with readings at 6 days. There were per-sample TCR yield variations, arising mainly from small pooled library volume differences.

Individual cDNA molecules in this library carried unique molecular identifiers. As originally analysed: Ranging from about 20,000 to 700,000, TCR counts per sample had a median value of 95,638. TCRdb analysed the RACE reads with MiXCR anew, one entry per CDR3 protein. What appears here as the V and J calls and clone size reflects TCRdb's work, not the paper's. The sample has about 70,000 distinct CDR3 sequences, 8.5% seen once. The CDR3 is 16 amino acids. Trimming left V 8 bases short and J 0 bases short, with 17 bases between. Germline CDR1 reads SGHVS; CDR2 reads FQNEAQ. This clonotype has a count of ten or more. Time point in this sample: patch test 2, 6 weeks after DPC sensitization. As to treatment: therapeutic diphenylcyclopropenone sensitization with weekly scalp DPC.

The clonotype was recovered from a woman in her 50s with alopecia areata. Some clones in this sample may be carry-over from other donors' samples. Specimen: whole blood, collected in connection with sensitization to the hapten diphenylcyclopropenone (DPC). The chain combines TRBV7-8 with TRBJ1-5; D unresolved. CDR3 region: CASFDGEPYSNQPQHF. The CDR3 nucleotides read TGTGCCAGCTTCGACGGTGAACCTTATAGCAATCAGCCCCAGCATTTT. The complete variable domain, with remaining parts taken from reference TRBV7-8 and TRBJ1-5, reads GAGVSQSPRYKVAKRGQDVALRCDPISGHVSLFWYQQALGQGPEFLTYFQNEAQLDKSGLPSDRFFAERPEGSVSTLKIQRTQQEDSAVYLCASFDGEPYSNQPQHFGDGTRLSIL.